Listed here are 5 T cell receptor beta chains from one sample, sequenced in a study of shared clonotypes between healthy human individuals. Assay: immunoSEQ multiplex PCR; the TCRdb copy retains only in-frame clones and omits some. The repertoire holds about 1.5 million clones, with around 98% as singletons. Sequencing input: naive CD4+ T cells sorted from blood. Stated subset: CD45RA+ positively selected. The receptors stem from a young man in good health.

Notes on this clone: Other DNA sequences in this sample translate to the same CDR3. The V and J genes are TRBV9 and TRBJ2-3, with D possibly TRBD2 on 6 matching bases. CDR1 is SGDLS, CDR2 YYNGEE, per germline. CDR3 length: 14 residues. Between the trimmed V and J ends, which lost 0 bases and 4 bases, there was a span of 9 bases. The CDR3 DNA follows: TGTGCCAGCAGCGTAGCGGGGGTCGCAGATACGCAGTATTTT. It translates to CASSVAGVADTQYF.

The chain uses TRBV7-8 and TRBJ2-2, with unresolved D. The CDR3 is 11 residues long. Trimming pared 3 bases from V and 6 bases from J, leaving 2 bases between. CDR1 SGHVS and CDR2 FQNEAQ come from the germline V gene. CDR3 amino acids: CASSLAGELFF. The CDR3 region has the DNA TGTGCCAGCAGCTTGGCCGGGGAGCTGTTTTTT.

This sequence joins TRBV14 and TRBJ2-1; no clear D gene. CDR1 is SGHDN and CDR2 is FVKESK in the germline V gene. Deletions cut 1 base from V and 10 bases from J, with 14 bases between. The CDR3 has 14 residues. The CDR3 sequence: CASSQVPRLSEQFF. The CDR3 DNA follows: TGTGCCAGCAGCCAAGTTCCCCGGTTGTCCGAGCAGTTCTTC.

The gene calls are TRBV11-2 and TRBJ2-7; perhaps TRBD2 as D (6 bases). Germline values: CDR1 SGHAT, CDR2 FQNNGV. Trimming cost V 1 base and J 2 bases, with 15 bases left between them. The CDR3 runs 16 residues. In DNA, the CDR3 is TGTGCCAGCAGCTTAGGGGGGGTAGGGTTACCCTACGAGCAGTACTTC. Protein product: CASSLGGVGLPYEQYF.

As concerns this clone: Other nucleotide sequences from this sample produce the same CDR3. J is TRBJ1-1 and V is TRBV28; D gene unclear. Deletions cut 2 bases from V and 1 base from J, with 5 bases between. This CDR3 contains 13 residues. Per the germline V gene, CDR1 is MDHEN and CDR2 is SYDVKM. CDR3 amino acids: CASSLRANTEAFF. DNA of the CDR3: TGTGCCAGCAGTTTACGGGCGAACACTGAAGCTTTCTTT.